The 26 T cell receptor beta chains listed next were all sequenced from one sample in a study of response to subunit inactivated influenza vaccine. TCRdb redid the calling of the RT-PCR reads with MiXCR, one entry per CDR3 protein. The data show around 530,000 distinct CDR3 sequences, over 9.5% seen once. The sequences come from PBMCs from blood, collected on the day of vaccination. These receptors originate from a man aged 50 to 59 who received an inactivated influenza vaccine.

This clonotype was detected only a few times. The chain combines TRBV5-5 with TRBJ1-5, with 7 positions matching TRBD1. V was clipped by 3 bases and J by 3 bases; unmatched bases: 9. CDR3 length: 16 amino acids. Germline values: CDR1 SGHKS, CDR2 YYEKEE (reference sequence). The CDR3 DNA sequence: TGTGCCAGCAGCTCAACAGGGGCCAATACCAATCAGCCCCAGCATTTT. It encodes CASSSTGANTNQPQHF.

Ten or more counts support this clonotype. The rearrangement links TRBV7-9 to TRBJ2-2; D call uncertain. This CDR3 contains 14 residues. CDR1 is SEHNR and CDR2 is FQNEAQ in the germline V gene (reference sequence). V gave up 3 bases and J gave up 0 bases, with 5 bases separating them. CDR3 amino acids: CASSLQANTGELFF. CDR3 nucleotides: TGTGCCAGCAGCTTGCAGGCGAACACCGGGGAGCTGTTTTTT.

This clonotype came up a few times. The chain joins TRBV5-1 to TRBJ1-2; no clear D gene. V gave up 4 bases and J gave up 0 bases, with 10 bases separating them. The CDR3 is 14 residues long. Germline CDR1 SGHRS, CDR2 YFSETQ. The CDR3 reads CASSLAPPNYGYTF. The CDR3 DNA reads TGCGCCAGCAGCCTGGCCCCCCCTAACTATGGCTACACCTTC. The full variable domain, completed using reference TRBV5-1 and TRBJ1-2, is KAGVTQTPRYLIKTRGQQVTLSCSPISGHRSVSWYQQTPGQGLQFLFEYFSETQRNKGNFPGRFSGRQFSNSRSEMNVSTLELGDSALYLCASSLAPPNYGYTFGSGTRLTVV.

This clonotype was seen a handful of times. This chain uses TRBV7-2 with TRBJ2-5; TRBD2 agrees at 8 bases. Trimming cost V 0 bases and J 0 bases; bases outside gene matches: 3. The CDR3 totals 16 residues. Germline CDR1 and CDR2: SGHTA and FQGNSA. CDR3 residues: CASSLASGVNQETQYF. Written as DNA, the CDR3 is TGTGCCAGCAGCTTAGCTAGCGGGGTGAACCAAGAGACCCAGTACTTC.

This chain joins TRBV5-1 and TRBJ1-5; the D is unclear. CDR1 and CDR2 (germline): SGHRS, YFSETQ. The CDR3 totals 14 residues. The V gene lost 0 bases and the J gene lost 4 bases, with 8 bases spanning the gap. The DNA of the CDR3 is TGCGCCAGCAGCTTGGGAAGTCAGAATCAGCCCCAGCATTTT. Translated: CASSLGSQNQPQHF.

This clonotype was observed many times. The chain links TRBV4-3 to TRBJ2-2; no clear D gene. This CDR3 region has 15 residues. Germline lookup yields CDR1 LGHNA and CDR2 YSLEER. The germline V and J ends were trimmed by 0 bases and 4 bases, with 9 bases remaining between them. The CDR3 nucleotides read TGCGCCAGCAGCCAAGATAACAGACCCACCGGGGAGCTGTTTTTT. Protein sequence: CASSQDNRPTGELFF.

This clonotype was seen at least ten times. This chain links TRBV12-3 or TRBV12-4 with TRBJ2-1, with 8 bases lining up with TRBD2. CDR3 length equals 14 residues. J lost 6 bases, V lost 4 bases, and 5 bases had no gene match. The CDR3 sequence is CASSSGLAVNEQFF. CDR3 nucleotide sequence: TGTGCCAGCAGTTCAGGACTAGCAGTCAATGAGCAGTTCTTC.

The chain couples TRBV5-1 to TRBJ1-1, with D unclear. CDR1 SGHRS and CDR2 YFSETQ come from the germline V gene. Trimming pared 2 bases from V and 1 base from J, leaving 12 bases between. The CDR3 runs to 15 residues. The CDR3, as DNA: TGCGCCAGCAGCTTATGGGGAACGGGGAACACTGAAGCTTTCTTT. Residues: CASSLWGTGNTEAFF.

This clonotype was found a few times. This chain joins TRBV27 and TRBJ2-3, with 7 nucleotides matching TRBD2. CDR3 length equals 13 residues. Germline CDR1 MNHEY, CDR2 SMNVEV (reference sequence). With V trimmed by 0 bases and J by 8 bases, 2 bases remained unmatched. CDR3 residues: CASSLSAGVTQYF. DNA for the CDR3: TGTGCCAGCAGTTTATCCGCGGGGGTTACGCAGTATTTT.

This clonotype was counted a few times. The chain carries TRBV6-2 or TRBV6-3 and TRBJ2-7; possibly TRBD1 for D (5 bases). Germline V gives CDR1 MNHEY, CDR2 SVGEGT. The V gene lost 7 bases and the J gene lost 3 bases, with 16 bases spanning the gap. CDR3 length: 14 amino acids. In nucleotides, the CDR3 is TGTGCCAGCACCACAGGTCGGGTTAACTACGAGCAGTACTTC. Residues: CASTTGRVNYEQYF.

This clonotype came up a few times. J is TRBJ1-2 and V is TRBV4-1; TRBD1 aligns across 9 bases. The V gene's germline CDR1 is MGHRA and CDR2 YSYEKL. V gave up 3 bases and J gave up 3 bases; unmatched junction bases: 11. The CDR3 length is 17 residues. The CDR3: CASSQTLTGGADYGYTF. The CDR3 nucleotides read TGCGCCAGCAGCCAGACTCTCACAGGGGGCGCTGACTATGGCTACACCTTC.

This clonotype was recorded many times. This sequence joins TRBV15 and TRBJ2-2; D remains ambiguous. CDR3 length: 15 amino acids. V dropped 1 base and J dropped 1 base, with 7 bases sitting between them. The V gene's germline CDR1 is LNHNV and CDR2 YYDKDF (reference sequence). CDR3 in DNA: TGTGCCACCAGCAGAGGTGGTCAGAACACCGGGGAGCTGTTTTTT. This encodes CATSRGGQNTGELFF.

CDR3 nucleotides: TGTGCCACCAGCAGGGACGCATACACAGATACGCAGTATTTT. It yields the protein CATSRDAYTDTQYF. This sequence joins TRBV15 and TRBJ2-3; unclear D gene. Trimming removed 3 bases from V and 2 bases from J, with 9 bases in between. This CDR3 is built from 14 residues. CDR1 and CDR2 (germline): LNHNV, YYDKDF (reference sequence).

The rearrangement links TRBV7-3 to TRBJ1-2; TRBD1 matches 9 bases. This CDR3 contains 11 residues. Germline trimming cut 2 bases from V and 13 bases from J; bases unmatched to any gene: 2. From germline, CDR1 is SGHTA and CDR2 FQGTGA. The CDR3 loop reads CASSLGQGITF. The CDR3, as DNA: TGTGCCAGCAGCTTAGGACAGGGGATCACCTTC.

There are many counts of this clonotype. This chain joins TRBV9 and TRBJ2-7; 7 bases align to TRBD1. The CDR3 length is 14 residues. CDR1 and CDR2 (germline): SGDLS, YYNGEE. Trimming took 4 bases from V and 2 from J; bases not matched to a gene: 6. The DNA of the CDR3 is TGTGCCAGCAGCCCATGGGACAGAACCTACGAGCAGTACTTC. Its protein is CASSPWDRTYEQYF.

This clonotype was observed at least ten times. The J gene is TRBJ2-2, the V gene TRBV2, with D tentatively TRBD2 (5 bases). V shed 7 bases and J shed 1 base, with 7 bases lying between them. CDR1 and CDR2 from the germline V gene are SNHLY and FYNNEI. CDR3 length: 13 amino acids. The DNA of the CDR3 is TGTGCCAGCAAGGACTGGAACACCGGGGAGCTGTTTTTT. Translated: CASKDWNTGELFF. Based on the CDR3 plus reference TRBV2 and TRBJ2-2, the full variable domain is EPEVTQTPSHQVTQMGQEVILRCVPISNHLYFYWYRQILGQKVEFLVSFYNNEISEKSEIFDDQFSVERPDGSNFTLKIRSTKLEDSAMYFCASKDWNTGELFFGEGSRLTVL.

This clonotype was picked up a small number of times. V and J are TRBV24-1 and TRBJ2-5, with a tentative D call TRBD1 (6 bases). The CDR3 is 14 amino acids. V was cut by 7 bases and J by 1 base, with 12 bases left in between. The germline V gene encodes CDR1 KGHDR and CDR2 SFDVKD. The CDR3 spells CATSPGQFQETQYF. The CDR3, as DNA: TGTGCCACCAGCCCGGGACAATTCCAAGAGACCCAGTACTTC.

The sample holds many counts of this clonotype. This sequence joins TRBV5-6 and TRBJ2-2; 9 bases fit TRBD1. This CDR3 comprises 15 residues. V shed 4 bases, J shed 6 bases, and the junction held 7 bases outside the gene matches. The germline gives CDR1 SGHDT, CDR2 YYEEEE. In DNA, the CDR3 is TGTGCCAGCAGCCTGGACAGGGGTTGGTCCGGGGAGCTGTTTTTT. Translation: CASSLDRGWSGELFF.

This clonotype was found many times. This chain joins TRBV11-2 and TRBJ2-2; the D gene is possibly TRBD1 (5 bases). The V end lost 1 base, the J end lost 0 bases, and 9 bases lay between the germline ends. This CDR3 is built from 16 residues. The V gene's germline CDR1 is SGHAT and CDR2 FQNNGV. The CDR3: CASSLGTRANTGELFF. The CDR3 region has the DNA TGTGCCAGCAGCTTAGGTACCAGGGCGAACACCGGGGAGCTGTTTTTT.

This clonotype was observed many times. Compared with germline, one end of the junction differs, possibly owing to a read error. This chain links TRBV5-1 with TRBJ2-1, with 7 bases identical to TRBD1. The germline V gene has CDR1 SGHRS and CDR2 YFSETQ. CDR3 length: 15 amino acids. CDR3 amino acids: CASSSSGGSYNEQFF. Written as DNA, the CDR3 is TGTGCCAGCAGCTCCTCAGGGGGCTCCTACAATGAGCAGTTCTTC.

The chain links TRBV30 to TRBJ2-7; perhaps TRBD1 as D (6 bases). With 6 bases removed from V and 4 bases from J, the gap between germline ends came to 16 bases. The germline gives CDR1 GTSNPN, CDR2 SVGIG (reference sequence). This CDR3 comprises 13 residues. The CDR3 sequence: CACPGQSAYEQYF. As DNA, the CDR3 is TGTGCCTGTCCGGGACAAAGTGCTTACGAGCAGTACTTC.

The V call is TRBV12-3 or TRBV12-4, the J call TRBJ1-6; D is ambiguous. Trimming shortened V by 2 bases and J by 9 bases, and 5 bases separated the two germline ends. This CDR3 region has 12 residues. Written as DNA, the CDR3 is TGTGCCAGCAGTTTAAACCGTTCACCCCTCCACTTT. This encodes CASSLNRSPLHF.

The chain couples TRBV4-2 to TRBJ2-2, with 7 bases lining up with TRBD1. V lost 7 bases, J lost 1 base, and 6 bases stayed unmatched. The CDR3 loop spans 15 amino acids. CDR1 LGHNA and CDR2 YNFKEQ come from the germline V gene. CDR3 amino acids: CASTIRQGNTGELFF. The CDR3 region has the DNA TGTGCCAGCACAATAAGACAGGGGAACACCGGGGAGCTGTTTTTT.

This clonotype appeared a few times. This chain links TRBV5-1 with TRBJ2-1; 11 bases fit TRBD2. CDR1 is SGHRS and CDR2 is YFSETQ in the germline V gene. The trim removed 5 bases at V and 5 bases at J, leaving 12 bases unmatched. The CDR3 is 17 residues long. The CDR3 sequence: CASRIRTSGPPHNEQFF. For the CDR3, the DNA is TGCGCCAGCAGGATCCGGACTAGCGGGCCTCCGCACAATGAGCAGTTCTTC.

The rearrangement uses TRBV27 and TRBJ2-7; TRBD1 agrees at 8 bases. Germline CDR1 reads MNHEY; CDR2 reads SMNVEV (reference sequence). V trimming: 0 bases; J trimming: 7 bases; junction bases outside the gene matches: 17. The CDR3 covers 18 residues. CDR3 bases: TGTGCCAGCAGTTTATCGAAACTAAGGACAGGGAGGACTCGAGAGCAGTACTTC. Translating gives CASSLSKLRTGRTREQYF.

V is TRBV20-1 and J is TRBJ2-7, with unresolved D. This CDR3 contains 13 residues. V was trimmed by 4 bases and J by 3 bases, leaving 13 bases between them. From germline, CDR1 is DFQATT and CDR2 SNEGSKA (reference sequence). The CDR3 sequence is CSAKAPVIYEQYF. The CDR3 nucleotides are TGCAGTGCTAAAGCGCCGGTTATCTACGAGCAGTACTTC.